Presented here are 10 T cell receptor gamma chains from one specimen sequenced in a study of intestinal T cells in coeliac disease. Using 150 to 200 ng of biopsy DNA, TRG was amplified with LymphoTrack primers. TCRdb re-called clones from the multiplex PCR reads via CATT. The table has several hundred gamma-chain clones, 35% to 50% seen once; the top ten hold under 20%. Each case's genomic DNA was extracted from ten roughly 5-µm formalin-fixed paraffin-embedded scrolls. Material for sequencing was a duodenal biopsy. The receptors shown here come from a human donor with celiac disease.

This sequence joins TRGV10 and TRGJ1 or TRGJ2. TRGV10 is marked as an open reading frame, function uncertain. V lost 7 bases and J lost 12; bases outside the gene matches: 10. This CDR3 is built from 11 residues. The CDR3 region is CAAWSSWGKLF. CDR3 DNA sequence: TGTGCTGCGTGGTCGTCCTGGGGGAAACTCTTT.

Here the CDR3 reads CATWDRRGGYYKKLF. DNA for the CDR3: TGTGCCACCTGGGACAGGCGGGGGGGTTATTATAAGAAACTCTTT. The rearrangement links TRGV3 to TRGJ1 or TRGJ2. J lost 3 bases, V lost 0 bases, and 8 bases had no gene match. This CDR3 is built from 15 residues. Germline lookup yields CDR1 VTNTFY and CDR2 YDVSTARD (reference sequence).

This clone showed up just a few times. This clone may be a read error of a much larger clone one base away. The genes are TRGV9 and TRGJ1 or TRGJ2. The CDR3 extends over 10 amino acids. CDR1 and CDR2 from the germline V gene are GITISATS and ISYDGTV (reference sequence). Trimming took 11 bases from V and 4 from J; bases not matched to a gene: 5. The CDR3 protein is CACRYYKKLF. CDR3 coding DNA: TGTGCCTGTAGGTATTATAAGAAACTCTTT.

This clone is categorized as large. This sequence joins TRGV2 and TRGJ1 or TRGJ2. The ends lost 2 bases at V and 10 bases at J; junction bases unmatched: 5. CDR1 and CDR2 (germline): EGSNGY, YDSYNSKV. The CDR3 sequence is 11 residues long. The CDR3 nucleotides read TGTGCCACCTGGGACGCTCCCAAGAAACTCTTT. Its protein is CATWDAPKKLF.

This chain links TRGV4 with TRGJ1 or TRGJ2. Germline CDR1 EGSTGY, CDR2 YDSYTSSV. V shed 5 bases and J 12 bases; nucleotides not matched to a gene: 4. This CDR3 is 9 amino acids long. The CDR3 bases are TGTGCCACCTGGGCGATGAAACTCTTT. It translates to CATWAMKLF.

The chain has TRGV4 and TRGJ1 or TRGJ2. The germline gives CDR1 EGSTGY, CDR2 YDSYTSSV. The CDR3 length is 9 residues. Trimming took 5 bases from V and 12 from J; bases not matched to a gene: 4. CDR3 coding DNA: TGTGCCACCTGGGTGATGAAACTCTTT. Translating gives CATWVMKLF.

The chain couples TRGV9 to TRGJ1 or TRGJ2. Germline trimming cut 9 bases from V and 8 bases from J; bases unmatched to any gene: 7. There are 10 residues in the CDR3. CDR1 is GITISATS and CDR2 is ISYDGTV in the germline V gene (reference sequence). CDR3 DNA sequence: TGTGCCTTGGGGGGTGATAAGAAACTCTTT. Translation: CALGGDKKLF.

The J gene is TRGJ1 or TRGJ2, the V gene TRGV3. V lost 12 bases to trimming and J lost 7 bases; unmatched junction nucleotides: 18. Germline V lookup: CDR1 VTNTFY, CDR2 YDVSTARD (reference sequence). This CDR3 spans 13 amino acids. CDR3 sequence (DNA): TGTGCCGACCTGGGACAGGCTCTGTATAAGAAACTCTTT. It specifies CADLGQALYKKLF.

The chain has TRGV10 and TRGJP1. TRGV10 is an open reading frame, and its role is uncertain. CDR3 length: 18 residues. After removal of 8 bases from V and 0 bases from J, the junction contained 16 bases not matched to a gene. Here the CDR3 reads CAAWDLGQEYTTGWFKIF. CDR3 sequence (DNA): TGTGCTGCGTGGGATTTAGGCCAAGAATATACCACTGGTTGGTTCAAGATATTT.

In this sample, this clone turned up a few times. The CDR3: CATWDPYYKKLF. CDR3 DNA: TGTGCCACCTGGGATCCCTATTATAAGAAACTCTTT. The chain carries TRGV4 and TRGJ1 or TRGJ2. J was trimmed by 4 bases and V by 3 bases; bases with no gene match: 3. The V gene's germline CDR1 is EGSTGY and CDR2 YDSYTSSV. This CDR3 is built from 12 residues.